This TCR beta chain was observed in a study of blood T cell repertoires in COVID-19. In germline, CDR1 is MRHNA, CDR2 SNTAGT. CDR3 length: 15 amino acids. The V end was cut by 1 base, the J end by 5 bases, with 12 bases between. Those enrolled, adults aged about 18 to 89 years, came from roughly 23 US areas. Cohort assignment relied on participant-reported clinical history. Per the original methods: Estimates of nucleated cell counts were drawn from the amplification of reference gene primers. Clones were sequenced by immunoSEQ multiplex PCR, and TCRdb holds only the in-frame ones, with some missing. V and J calls and clone size are copied from that table; D and trimming were computed from the DNA. The sample includes over 200,000 clones, approximately 84% seen only once; the top ten take around 15%.

The chain combines TRBV6-4 with TRBJ2-1; D gene ambiguous. Sequencing input: PBMCs or T cells enriched from blood (not recorded which). This receptor was obtained from a man younger than 35 who had recovered from COVID-19. The CDR3 nucleotides are TGTGCCAGCAGTGACTACTTTACTCCCCACAATGAGCAGTTCTTC. It yields the protein CASSDYFTPHNEQFF.